The 31 T cell receptor beta chains reported below all come from one sample, sequenced in a study of T-cell memory formation after mild COVID-19. TCRdb used MiXCR to reprocess the 5' RACE reads, holding one entry per CDR3 protein. The sample yields 200,000 to 250,000 distinct CDR3 sequences, roughly 10% seen once. Sequencing was done on a sample of PBMCs or a T cell subset sorted from them (not recorded which). The receptor source for this set is a man younger than 35 who had mild COVID-19 (a few samples of this study predate the infection). Cell type and time point are not known.

The J gene is TRBJ2-5, the V gene TRBV3-1; 9 bases are a match to TRBD1. The V segment lost 2 bases and the J segment 4 bases; nucleotides outside the gene matches: 5. This CDR3 has 15 residues. The germline V gene encodes CDR1 LGHDT and CDR2 YNNKEL (reference sequence). CDR3 in DNA: TGTGCCAGCAGCCAACAGGGACAGGGAGGAGAGACCCAGTACTTC. Translated, it gives CASSQQGQGGETQYF.

The V call is TRBV7-2, the J call TRBJ1-4; 10 bases match TRBD1. Germline assignment: CDR1 SGHTA and CDR2 FQGNSA. There are 16 residues in the CDR3. The junction had 4 bases not matched to a gene; V was cut back by 1 base and J by 5 bases. The CDR3 DNA is TGTGCCAGCAGCTTAGTGGAGGGACAGGGGAATGAAAAACTGTTTTTT. As protein: CASSLVEGQGNEKLFF. The full variable domain, completed using reference TRBV7-2 and TRBJ1-4, is GAGVSQSPSNKVTEKGKDVELRCDPISGHTALYWYRQSLGQGLEFLIYFQGNSAPDKSGLPSDRFSAERTGGSVSTLTIQRTQQEDSAVYLCASSLVEGQGNEKLFFGSGTQLSVL.

The CDR3 DNA follows: TGCGCCAGCAGCCCGGCGGGGACAGGGGTTTCGACTGGGGCCAACGTCCTGACTTTC. Protein sequence: CASSPAGTGVSTGANVLTF. The chain recombines TRBV4-3 with TRBJ2-6; 10 bases align to TRBD1. CDR1 and CDR2 (germline): LGHNA, YSLEER. V dropped 4 bases and J dropped 2; count of bases not matched to a gene: 11. The CDR3 length is 19 residues.

Of note for this clonotype: One junction end disagrees with the germline gene, perhaps due to a read error. The rearrangement uses TRBV7-2 and TRBJ1-4; 11 bases match TRBD1. This CDR3 is built from 12 residues. Per germline, CDR1 SGHTA and CDR2 FQGNSA. CDR3 protein: CASSSRTGGQVF. For the CDR3, the DNA is TGTGCCAGCAGCTCGCGGACAGGGGGCCAGGTTTTT. The full variable domain, rest sourced from reference TRBV7-2 and TRBJ1-4, is GAGVSQSPSNKVTEKGKDVELRCDPISGHTALYWYRQSLGQGLEFLIYFQGNSAPDKSGLPSDRFSAERTGGSVSTLTIQRTQQEDSAVYLCASSSRTGGQVFGSGTQLSVL.

The rearrangement joins TRBV6-1 to TRBJ2-7; TRBD1 is a possible D gene (5 bases). CDR3 length: 15 amino acids. V was shortened by 7 bases and J by 1 base, with 17 bases between the two germline ends. Germline V gene data show CDR1 as MNHNS and CDR2 as SASEGT. The CDR3 region has the DNA TGTGCCAGCATGAGGACACACGATACTTCCTACGAGCAGTACTTC. Protein sequence: CASMRTHDTSYEQYF.

The CDR3 is CATSDGLANTGELFF. CDR3 nucleotides: TGTGCCACCAGTGACGGGCTCGCGAACACCGGGGAGCTGTTTTTT. This chain connects TRBV24-1 to TRBJ2-2; D gene unclear. This CDR3 is 15 amino acids long. The V gene lost 4 bases and the J gene lost 0 bases, with 8 bases spanning the gap. Germline-derived CDR1 and CDR2 are KGHDR and SFDVKD.

The table lists this clonotype with a few counts. This sequence joins TRBV5-1 and TRBJ1-1, with TRBD1 as a possible D gene (6 bases). The CDR3 length is 19 residues. The V gene's germline CDR1 is SGHRS and CDR2 YFSETQ. V dropped 3 bases and J dropped 1 base, with 25 bases sitting between them. Here the CDR3 reads CASSSSGIGGGWANTEAFF. CDR3 DNA: TGCGCCAGCAGCTCTAGTGGTATTGGGGGCGGGTGGGCGAACACTGAAGCTTTCTTT. The whole variable domain, filled in from reference TRBV5-1 and TRBJ1-1, reads KAGVTQTPRYLIKTRGQQVTLSCSPISGHRSVSWYQQTPGQGLQFLFEYFSETQRNKGNFPGRFSGRQFSNSRSEMNVSTLELGDSALYLCASSSSGIGGGWANTEAFFGQGTRLTVV.

The genes are TRBV5-6 and TRBJ2-3; unclear D gene. Germline V CDR1 and CDR2: SGHDT, YYEEEE. The CDR3 has 13 amino acids. V was pared by 4 bases and J by 2 bases, with 8 bases between. CDR3 in DNA: TGTGCCAGCAGCCCCCTACCCACAGATACGCAGTATTTT. It specifies CASSPLPTDTQYF.

In DNA form, the CDR3 reads TGCAGCGTTGATCCCCGATACACTGAAGCTTTCTTT. Translating gives CSVDPRYTEAFF. The rearrangement joins TRBV29-1 to TRBJ1-1, with D hard to call. Germline CDR1 SQVTM, CDR2 ANQGSEA. The CDR3 runs 12 residues. Trimming cost V 3 bases and J 3 bases, with 8 bases left between them.

This clonotype was seen only a few times. The chain links TRBV7-2 to TRBJ2-1, with D perhaps TRBD2 (6 bases). Looked up from germline, CDR1 is SGHTA and CDR2 is FQGNSA. The CDR3 covers 14 residues. The ends were cut back, 3 bases at V and 2 bases at J, with 8 bases in the middle. The CDR3 reads CASSLGGPYNEQFF. For the CDR3, the DNA is TGTGCCAGCAGCTTGGGGGGTCCCTACAATGAGCAGTTCTTC. The whole variable domain, remainder taken from reference TRBV7-2 and TRBJ2-1, is GAGVSQSPSNKVTEKGKDVELRCDPISGHTALYWYRQSLGQGLEFLIYFQGNSAPDKSGLPSDRFSAERTGGSVSTLTIQRTQQEDSAVYLCASSLGGPYNEQFFGPGTRLTVL.

The rearrangement uses TRBV11-2 and TRBJ2-6; no definite D call. The CDR3 runs to 16 residues. The germline V gene has CDR1 SGHAT and CDR2 FQNNGV. V gave up 3 bases and J gave up 0 bases, with 9 bases separating them. This CDR3 reads CASSFSESSGANVLTF. CDR3 bases: TGTGCCAGCAGCTTTTCCGAGAGCTCTGGGGCCAACGTCCTGACTTTC.

This clonotype turned up a few times. CDR3: CASSRHLPNTGELFF. Written as DNA, the CDR3 is TGTGCCAGCAGCAGACATCTACCGAACACCGGGGAGCTGTTTTTT. The chain couples TRBV6-6 to TRBJ2-2; D ambiguous. The V gene's germline CDR1 is MNHNY and CDR2 SVGAGI (reference sequence). V was cut by 6 bases and J by 0 bases, with 11 bases left in between. The CDR3 has 15 residues.

The rearrangement uses TRBV7-2 and TRBJ2-1; 7 bases are shared with TRBD2. Germline V gene sequence: CDR1 SGHTA, CDR2 FQGNSA. This CDR3 is built from 14 residues. After removal of 1 base from V and 9 bases from J, the junction contained 6 bases not matched to a gene. The CDR3 reads CASSLGLALPEQFF. The CDR3 DNA sequence: TGTGCCAGCAGCTTAGGACTAGCCCTCCCTGAGCAGTTCTTC.

V usage is TRBV7-2 and J usage is TRBJ2-1, with 7 bases lining up with TRBD1. Losses at the gene ends were 5 bases for V and 3 bases for J; bases not matched to a gene: 16. The CDR3 has 18 amino acids. CDR1 and CDR2 (germline): SGHTA, FQGNSA. In DNA, the CDR3 is TGTGCCAGCAGCCGAAAGCCGGGACAGACAATGTTCTACAATGAGCAGTTCTTC. Translating gives CASSRKPGQTMFYNEQFF.

Ten or more counts support this clonotype. The chain carries TRBV5-1 and TRBJ2-5; D may match TRBD1 or TRBD2 (5 bases each). Germline CDR1 reads SGHRS; CDR2 reads YFSETQ. Trimming stripped 1 base from V and 5 bases from J, with 12 bases between. The CDR3 is 14 residues long. CDR3 nucleotides: TGCGCCAGCAGCTTGAGGGACGATGGGGAGACCCAGTACTTC. This gives the protein CASSLRDDGETQYF.

This clonotype showed up many times. This sequence joins TRBV5-6 and TRBJ2-7; tentatively, D is TRBD2 (6 bases). The length of the CDR3 is 15 residues. Deletions cut 0 bases from V and 0 bases from J, with 10 bases between. Germline CDR1 SGHDT, CDR2 YYEEEE. CDR3 sequence reads: CASSLVAASSYEQYF. The DNA for the CDR3 is TGTGCCAGCAGCTTGGTAGCGGCAAGCTCCTACGAGCAGTACTTC.

CDR3 sequence: CASSQASSGTSQEWQYF. CDR3 coding DNA: TGCGCCAGCAGCCAAGCCTCGTCCGGGACAAGCCAAGAGTGGCAGTACTTC. The chain links TRBV4-1 to TRBJ2-7; weak D call: TRBD1 (6 bases). The germline V gene encodes CDR1 MGHRA and CDR2 YSYEKL. The CDR3 totals 17 residues. V was shortened by 1 base and J by 9 bases, with 25 bases between the two germline ends.

This clonotype was counted at least ten times. The chain couples TRBV24-1 to TRBJ2-3; a weak D match, TRBD1 (5 bases). This CDR3 has 15 amino acids. The V end was cut by 4 bases, the J end by 4 bases, with 14 bases between. Germline CDR1 and CDR2: KGHDR and SFDVKD. The CDR3 reads CATSDVWQGADTQYF. The DNA for the CDR3 is TGTGCCACCAGTGACGTATGGCAGGGCGCAGATACGCAGTATTTT.

The sample holds many counts of this clonotype. V usage is TRBV5-8 and J usage is TRBJ1-2; no reliable D call. The ends were cut back, 0 bases at V and 1 base at J, with 4 bases in the middle. The CDR3 has 13 amino acids. Germline loops: CDR1 SGHTS, CDR2 YDEGEE. The chain's CDR3 is CASSLDSNYGYTF. CDR3 sequence (DNA): TGTGCCAGCAGCTTGGACAGTAACTATGGCTACACCTTC.

The V gene is TRBV2, the J gene TRBJ2-7; D is perhaps TRBD1 (6 bases). The CDR3 spans 12 residues. Germline V gives CDR1 SNHLY, CDR2 FYNNEI. V dropped 6 bases and J dropped 11 bases, with 17 bases sitting between them. CDR3 sequence: CASSLEGQNEYF. The CDR3 coding sequence is TGTGCCAGCAGCCTAGAAGGACAGAACGAGTACTTC.

The sample holds a few counts of this clonotype. The J gene is TRBJ2-3, the V gene TRBV10-3, with D possibly being TRBD1 (6 bases). This CDR3 comprises 13 residues. V dropped 8 bases and J dropped 3 bases, with 12 bases sitting between them. The germline V gene has CDR1 ENHRY and CDR2 SYGVKD. The CDR3 DNA reads as TGTGCCATCTACGAACAGGGTACAGATACGCAGTATTTT. Protein sequence: CAIYEQGTDTQYF.

In its sample, this clonotype was seen many times. The chain links TRBV5-6 to TRBJ2-2; D gene unclear. The CDR3 is made up of 16 amino acids. Per the germline V gene, CDR1 is SGHDT and CDR2 is YYEEEE. The V end was cut by 0 bases, the J end by 2 bases, with 11 bases between. Here the CDR3 DNA reads TGTGCCAGCAGCTTGGGTCCCCCCAGCAACACCGGGGAGCTGTTTTTT. This encodes CASSLGPPSNTGELFF. The full variable domain, in which reference TRBV5-6 and TRBJ2-2 provide the parts outside the CDR3, is DAGVTQSPTHLIKTRGQQVTLRCSPKSGHDTVSWYQQALGQGPQFIFQYYEEEERQRGNFPDRFSGHQFPNYSSELNVNALLLGDSALYLCASSLGPPSNTGELFFGEGSRLTVL.

This chain links TRBV10-3 with TRBJ2-3; a weak D match, TRBD2 (5 bases). The CDR3 extends over 12 amino acids. Trimming pared 8 bases from V and 0 bases from J, leaving 6 bases between. Looked up from germline, CDR1 is ENHRY and CDR2 is SYGVKD. In DNA, the CDR3 is TGTGCCATCGGCGGGAGCACAGATACGCAGTATTTT. Translation gives CAIGGSTDTQYF.

In its sample, this clonotype was seen a few times. V and J are TRBV20-1 and TRBJ1-2, with D uncertain. The CDR3 spans 11 residues. Trimming took 3 bases from V and 8 from J, leaving 10 bases between them. Germline lookup yields CDR1 DFQATT and CDR2 SNEGSKA (reference sequence). CDR3 DNA: TGCAGTGCTAGTTTAGAGGCGGGCTACACCTTC. Translating gives CSASLEAGYTF.

This clonotype was seen repeatedly, ten times or more. This chain uses TRBV5-1 with TRBJ2-7; 7 positions match TRBD1. The CDR3 has 17 amino acids. V lost 0 bases and J lost 2; bases outside the gene matches: 11. Germline V lookup: CDR1 SGHRS, CDR2 YFSETQ. The CDR3 loop is CASSLALSGTDPYEQYF. CDR3 sequence (DNA): TGCGCCAGCAGCTTGGCCCTCTCCGGGACAGACCCCTACGAGCAGTACTTC.

The genes are TRBV20-1 and TRBJ2-4, with 8 bases lining up with TRBD2. The V segment lost 6 bases and the J segment 6 bases; nucleotides outside the gene matches: 16. Germline V gives CDR1 DFQATT, CDR2 SNEGSKA (reference sequence). The CDR3 loop spans 16 amino acids. The CDR3 nucleotides are TGCAGTGCAAGAAACCCACGGGGGGGTTATGGAAACATTCAGTACTTC. Translated, it gives CSARNPRGGYGNIQYF.

This sequence joins TRBV2 and TRBJ2-5; 8 bases line up with TRBD2. The CDR3 runs to 14 residues. Germline trimming cut 2 bases from V and 5 bases from J; bases unmatched to any gene: 4. CDR1 is SNHLY and CDR2 is FYNNEI in the germline V gene. As DNA, the CDR3 is TGTGCCAGCAGTGAACGGTCTAGCGGGGAGACCCAGTACTTC. Protein product: CASSERSSGETQYF. Variable domain in full (rest from reference TRBV2 and TRBJ2-5): EPEVTQTPSHQVTQMGQEVILRCVPISNHLYFYWYRQILGQKVEFLVSFYNNEISEKSEIFDDQFSVERPDGSNFTLKIRSTKLEDSAMYFCASSERSSGETQYFGPGTRLLVL.

The sample holds many counts of this clonotype. V gene TRBV20-1 combines with J gene TRBJ2-1; TRBD2 aligns across 13 bases. Germline lookup yields CDR1 DFQATT and CDR2 SNEGSKA (reference sequence). The CDR3 spans 14 residues. The V segment lost 5 bases and the J segment 6 bases; nucleotides outside the gene matches: 4. The chain's CDR3 is CSAGLAGATNEQFF. CDR3 nucleotide sequence: TGCAGTGCTGGACTAGCGGGGGCGACCAATGAGCAGTTCTTC.

This clonotype was seen a few times. CDR3: CASSEAGTEAFF. The CDR3 DNA follows: TGTGCCAGCAGTGAGGCAGGCACTGAAGCTTTCTTT. This chain uses TRBV2 with TRBJ1-1; D remains unclear. The CDR3 is made up of 12 amino acids. V lost 3 bases, J lost 4 bases, and 6 bases lay in between. Per the germline V gene, CDR1 is SNHLY and CDR2 is FYNNEI.

V and J are TRBV4-3 and TRBJ1-6; the D is unclear. Germline V gene lookup returns CDR1 LGHNA and CDR2 YSLEER. The CDR3 is made up of 17 amino acids. Trimming removed 1 base from V and 10 bases from J, with 20 bases in between. The CDR3 here is CASSQGSNRALGSPLHF. The CDR3 DNA reads TGCGCCAGCAGCCAAGGATCGAACCGGGCCTTGGGGTCACCCCTCCACTTT.

DNA of the CDR3: TGCGCCAGCAGCCTAGGACATAACAATCAGCCCCAGCATTTT. Protein product: CASSLGHNNQPQHF. V gene TRBV4-3 combines with J gene TRBJ1-5; D perhaps matches TRBD1 (5 bases). The CDR3 covers 14 residues. From germline, CDR1 is LGHNA and CDR2 YSLEER. V shed 4 bases and J shed 3 bases, with 10 bases lying between them.